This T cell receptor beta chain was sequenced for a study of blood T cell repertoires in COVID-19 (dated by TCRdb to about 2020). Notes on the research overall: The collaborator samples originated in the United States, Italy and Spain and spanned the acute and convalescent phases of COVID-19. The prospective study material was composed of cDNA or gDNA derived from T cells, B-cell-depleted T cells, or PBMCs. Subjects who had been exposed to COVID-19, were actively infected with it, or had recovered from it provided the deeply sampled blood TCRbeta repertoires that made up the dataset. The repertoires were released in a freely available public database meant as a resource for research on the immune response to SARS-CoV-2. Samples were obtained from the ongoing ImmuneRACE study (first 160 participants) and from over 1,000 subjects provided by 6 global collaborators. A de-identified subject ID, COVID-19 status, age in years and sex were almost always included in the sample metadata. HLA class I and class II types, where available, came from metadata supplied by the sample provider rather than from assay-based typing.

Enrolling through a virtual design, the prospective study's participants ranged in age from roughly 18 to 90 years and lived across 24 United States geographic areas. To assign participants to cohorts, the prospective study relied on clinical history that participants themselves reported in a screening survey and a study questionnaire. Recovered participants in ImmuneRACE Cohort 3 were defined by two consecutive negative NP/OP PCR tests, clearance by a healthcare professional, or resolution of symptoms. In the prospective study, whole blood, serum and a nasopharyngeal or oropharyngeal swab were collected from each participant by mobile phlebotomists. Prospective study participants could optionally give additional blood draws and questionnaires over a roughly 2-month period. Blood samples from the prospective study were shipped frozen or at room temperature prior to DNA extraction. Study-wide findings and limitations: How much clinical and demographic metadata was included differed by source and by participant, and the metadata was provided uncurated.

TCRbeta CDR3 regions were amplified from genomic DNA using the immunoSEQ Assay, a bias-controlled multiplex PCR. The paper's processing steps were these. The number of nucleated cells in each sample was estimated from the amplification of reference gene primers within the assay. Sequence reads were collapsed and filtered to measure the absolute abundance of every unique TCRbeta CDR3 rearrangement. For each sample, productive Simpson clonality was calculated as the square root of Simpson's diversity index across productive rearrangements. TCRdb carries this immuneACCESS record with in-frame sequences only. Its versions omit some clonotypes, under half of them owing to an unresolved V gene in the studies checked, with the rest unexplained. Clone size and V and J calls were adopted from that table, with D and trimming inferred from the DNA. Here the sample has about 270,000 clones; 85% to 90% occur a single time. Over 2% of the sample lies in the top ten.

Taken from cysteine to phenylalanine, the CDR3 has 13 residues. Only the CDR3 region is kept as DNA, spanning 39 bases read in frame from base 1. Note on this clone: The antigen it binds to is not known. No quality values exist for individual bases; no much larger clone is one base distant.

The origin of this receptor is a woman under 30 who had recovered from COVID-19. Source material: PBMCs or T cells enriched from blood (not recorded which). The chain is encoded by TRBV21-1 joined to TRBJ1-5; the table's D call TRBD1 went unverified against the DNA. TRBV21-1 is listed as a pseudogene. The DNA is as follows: TGTGCCAGCAGCAAGAGGGGGACTCAGCCCCAGCATTTT. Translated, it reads CASSKRGTQPQHF.